The 14 T cell receptor beta chains given below trace back to one sample, sequenced in a study of cytomegalovirus exposure and HLA in healthy donors. The PCR was carried out with 60 Vbeta primers and 13 Jbeta primers. Measured with immunoSEQ multiplex PCR; TCRdb has only the in-frame clones, and not every one. The repertoire holds under 150,000 clones, with over 70% as singletons. The sequenced sample was PBMCs. Receptor source: a man between 40 and 49 years old in good health and CMV-seropositive.

This clone was detected only a few times. This chain links TRBV5-1 with TRBJ2-7, with a weak D call TRBD2 (5 bases). CDR1 is SGHRS, CDR2 YFSETQ, per germline. The CDR3 contains 13 residues. Trimming stripped 0 bases from V and 7 bases from J, with 11 bases between. The CDR3 protein is CASSLGRAGEQYF. The CDR3 nucleotides are TGCGCCAGCAGCTTGGGAAGGGCGGGTGAGCAGTACTTC.

This chain joins TRBV27 and TRBJ2-7; 7 bases line up with TRBD1. The CDR3 extends over 12 amino acids. The V gene's germline CDR1 is MNHEY and CDR2 SMNVEV (reference sequence). V lost 6 bases, J lost 10 bases, and 9 bases stayed unmatched. This chain's CDR3 is CASRSDRAVQYF. In nucleotides, the CDR3 is TGTGCCAGCAGATCCGACAGGGCGGTCCAGTACTTC.

The chain links TRBV6-6 to TRBJ1-2; TRBD1 matches at 9 bases. The CDR3 has 16 amino acids. V shed 1 base and J 6 bases; nucleotides not matched to a gene: 9. The germline CDR1 and CDR2 sequences are MNHNY and SVGAGI (reference sequence). The CDR3 protein is CASSYYGDREPNGYTF. DNA of the CDR3: TGTGCCAGCAGTTACTATGGGGACAGGGAACCCAATGGCTACACCTTC.

The chain uses TRBV7-2 and TRBJ2-7, with 8 bases identical to TRBD1. J was trimmed by 4 bases and V by 2 bases; bases with no gene match: 1. CDR1 and CDR2 from the germline V gene are SGHTA and FQGNSA. The CDR3 spans 13 residues. CDR3 sequence reads: CASSLYRGYEQYF. DNA for the CDR3: TGTGCCAGCAGCTTATACAGGGGGTACGAGCAGTACTTC.

This sequence joins TRBV29-1 and TRBJ2-7, with TRBD2 matching over 7 bases. The length of the CDR3 is 12 residues. Germline V CDR1 and CDR2: SQVTM, ANQGSEA. V shed 4 bases and J 2 bases; nucleotides not matched to a gene: 2. The CDR3 DNA reads TGCAGCGTTGCCCGGGGGGCCTACGAGCAGTACTTC. Protein: CSVARGAYEQYF.

The chain is built from TRBV7-2 and TRBJ2-3; 8 bases align to TRBD1. The CDR3 is 18 amino acids. CDR1 is SGHTA, CDR2 FQGNSA, per germline. The J segment lost 2 bases and the V segment lost 5 bases, leaving 15 bases of the junction unmatched. The CDR3 loop reads CASSARTGPTKFTDTQYF. The CDR3, as DNA: TGTGCCAGCAGCGCCCGGACAGGGCCCACCAAATTCACAGATACGCAGTATTTT.

V is TRBV28 and J is TRBJ1-1; weak D call: TRBD1 (6 bases). The CDR3 consists of 14 residues. V was shortened by 6 bases and J by 3 bases, with 14 bases between the two germline ends. Per the germline V gene, CDR1 is MDHEN and CDR2 is SYDVKM. CDR3 region: CASRVQGTYTEAFF. CDR3 nucleotides: TGTGCCAGCAGAGTACAGGGTACTTACACTGAAGCTTTCTTT.

This clone has just one count. J is TRBJ2-7 and V is TRBV5-5; TRBD1 aligns across 7 bases. With 0 bases clipped from V and 7 bases from J, the junction kept 10 bases outside the gene matches. The CDR3 consists of 15 residues. Germline lookup yields CDR1 SGHKS and CDR2 YYEKEE (reference sequence). DNA for the CDR3: TGTGCCAGCAGCTTGGCCGCCGCCGGGACAGTTGAGCAGTACTTC. This codes for CASSLAAAGTVEQYF.

The chain recombines TRBV6-6 with TRBJ2-3; the match to TRBD2 covers 8 bases. CDR1 and CDR2 from the germline V gene are MNHNY and SVGAGI (reference sequence). This CDR3 is built from 15 residues. Losses at the gene ends were 10 bases for V and 3 bases for J; bases not matched to a gene: 12. The CDR3 sequence: CATNWAGGLTDTQYF. The DNA for the CDR3 is TGTGCCACCAACTGGGCGGGGGGCCTGACAGATACGCAGTATTTT.

This clone was counted between two and nine times. The chain couples TRBV28 to TRBJ1-1, with 11 nucleotides matching TRBD1. CDR3 length equals 15 residues. Germline V CDR1 and CDR2: MDHEN, SYDVKM. The J segment lost 7 bases and the V segment lost 6 bases, leaving 10 bases of the junction unmatched. CDR3 nucleotides: TGTGCCAGCAGGTTAGGACAGGGGGCAGTCAGTGAAGCTTTCTTT. Translation: CASRLGQGAVSEAFF.

This chain links TRBV5-6 with TRBJ2-5, with 10 nucleotides matching TRBD2. Near its end, the DNA agrees better with TRBJ2-7, so the J call may be wrong. The CDR3 extends over 18 amino acids. The germline V gene has CDR1 SGHDT and CDR2 YYEEEE. For the CDR3, the DNA is TGTGCCAGCAGCGGAGGGCTTAGCGGGAGGACCCTATCCTACGAGCAGTACTTC. Protein product: CASSGGLSGRTLSYEQYF.

This clone was seen more than once but under ten times. This chain uses TRBV6-1 with TRBJ1-6, with a tentative D call TRBD1 (6 bases). The CDR3 has 15 amino acids. Germline lookup yields CDR1 MNHNS and CDR2 SASEGT. The V end lost 4 bases, the J end lost 10 bases, and 17 bases lay between the germline ends. In nucleotides, the CDR3 is TGTGCCAGCAGTGGCAGGGGTGCTGTATCGTCACCCCTCCACTTT. Translation: CASSGRGAVSSPLHF.

The chain is built from TRBV15 and TRBJ2-7; 7 bases agree with TRBD1. CDR1 is LNHNV and CDR2 is YYDKDF in the germline V gene (reference sequence). The CDR3 runs 15 residues. V shed 3 bases, J shed 2 bases, and the junction held 7 bases outside the gene matches. This CDR3 reads CATSSSPGTAYEQYF. The CDR3 region has the DNA TGTGCCACCAGCAGCTCCCCCGGGACAGCCTACGAGCAGTACTTC.

This clone was observed a single time. The rearrangement joins TRBV18 to TRBJ1-1; 10 nucleotides agree with TRBD1. The CDR3 has 17 amino acids. Germline V gene sequence: CDR1 KGHSH, CDR2 LQKENI. Losses at the gene ends were 2 bases for V and 3 bases for J; bases not matched to a gene: 9. This CDR3 reads CASSPVPGQGWDTEAFF. CDR3 DNA: TGTGCCAGCTCACCAGTCCCGGGACAGGGGTGGGACACTGAAGCTTTCTTT.